This TCR beta chain was captured in a study of T cells in Graves' hyperthyroidism and ophthalmopathy. The overall study: Staff took peripheral blood when the initial diagnosis was made, before any treatment began.

Amplification yielded TCR beta CDR3 regions, with RNA transcripts as the source. During a first-round RT-PCR of the TCR CDR3, the HTBI primer set was used. TCRdb re-analysed the multiplex PCR reads in MiXCR, keeping a single row per CDR3 protein. The table shows fewer than 650,000 distinct CDR3 sequences, with 13% to 15% occurring only once. CDR3 size: 16 residues. Germline V gene data show CDR1 as SNHLY and CDR2 as FYNNEI. Trimming stripped 6 bases from V and 0 bases from J, with 15 bases between. This clonotype was seen repeatedly, ten times or more. Its antigen remains unknown. Study-wide results and limits: Blood also contained most expanded thyroid clonotypes above 0.001.

Diagnoses rested on clinical symptoms, serum thyroxine and TRAb, thyroid ultrasound and orbital computed tomography. The chain uses TRBV2 and TRBJ1-5, with D unclear. Sequencing was done on a sample of blood. This receptor was taken from a middle-aged woman with Graves' hyperthyroidism. The chain's CDR3 is CASSVVTYYSNQPQHF. CDR3 nucleotides: TGTGCCAGCAGCGTAGTGACATACTATAGCAATCAGCCCCAGCATTTT.